A single TCR beta chain is shown here with its context. Germline V gene lookup returns CDR1 SQVTM and CDR2 ANQGSEA. V gave up 6 bases and J gave up 4 bases; unmatched junction bases: 7. The CDR3 is made up of 13 amino acids. These data originate in a study of OX40 agonist ivuxolimab in advanced cancers. For the study at large: Patients got intravenous ivuxolimab at 0.01 to 10 mg/kg every 2 weeks.

TCRdb's copy holds only in-frame clones and misses some; the assay was immunoSEQ multiplex PCR. Of around 87,000 clones listed, roughly 92% are singletons. The specimen was CD4+ or CD8+ T cells sorted from blood, collected in a trial of the OX40 agonist ivuxolimab. This clonotype originated in an adult with an advanced solid tumor such as melanoma, head and neck, liver or kidney cancer. This chain uses TRBV29-1 with TRBJ1-2; 8 nucleotides agree with TRBD1. The CDR3: CSVKPGQVYGYTF. The CDR3 nucleotides are TGCAGCGTAAAACCGGGACAGGTCTATGGCTACACCTTC.